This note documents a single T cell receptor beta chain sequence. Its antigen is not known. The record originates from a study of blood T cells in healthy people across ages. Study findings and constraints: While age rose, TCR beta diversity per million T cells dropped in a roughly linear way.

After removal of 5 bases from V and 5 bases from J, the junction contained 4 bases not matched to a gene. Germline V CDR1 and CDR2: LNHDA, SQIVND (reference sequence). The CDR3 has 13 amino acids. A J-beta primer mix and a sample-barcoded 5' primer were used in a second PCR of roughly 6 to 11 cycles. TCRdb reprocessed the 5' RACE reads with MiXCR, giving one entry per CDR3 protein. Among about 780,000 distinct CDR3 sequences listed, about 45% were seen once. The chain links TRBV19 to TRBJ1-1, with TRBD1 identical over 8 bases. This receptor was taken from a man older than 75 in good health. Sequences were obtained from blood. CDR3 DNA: TGTGCCAGTAGTTTGGACAGGGTTACTGAAGCTTTCTTT. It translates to CASSLDRVTEAFF.